This T cell receptor (beta chain) originates from a study of blood T cell repertoires in COVID-19. Libraries were prepared by immunoSEQ multiplex PCR; TCRdb keeps only in-frame clonotypes and omits some of them. The sample lists 85,000 to 100,000 clones, around 67% occurring once. The CDR3 is 15 residues long. From germline, CDR1 is SGHTA and CDR2 FQGNSA. V trimming: 3 bases; J trimming: 0 bases; junction bases outside the gene matches: 3. This receptor was obtained from a woman aged 55-69 years in a cohort sampled during active or convalescent COVID-19. The source material was peripheral blood. V gene TRBV7-2 combines with J gene TRBJ2-3; TRBD1 matches 7 bases. The CDR3 spells CASSFGTASTDTQYF. As DNA, the CDR3 is TGTGCCAGCAGCTTCGGGACAGCTAGCACAGATACGCAGTATTTT.